This T cell receptor beta chain was profiled in a study of blood T cells in healthy people across ages. Germline V CDR1 and CDR2: MNHEY, SMNVEV (reference sequence). Trimming took 0 bases from V and 1 from J, leaving 19 bases between them. This CDR3 has 18 residues. This clonotype was counted a few times. The use of a sample-barcoded 5' primer and a J-beta primer mix characterized a second PCR of 7 to 11 cycles. One entry per CDR3 protein, called by TCRdb with MiXCR from the 5' RACE reads. The sample yields 850,000 to 1,000,000 distinct CDR3 sequences, around 48% seen once. The sequencing input was blood. The chain has TRBV27 and TRBJ2-7; tentatively, D is TRBD1 (6 bases). The TCR comes from a man under 40 in good health. CDR3 amino acids: CASSLSYNVQGPSYEQYF. CDR3 DNA sequence: TGTGCCAGCAGTTTATCGTATAATGTACAGGGCCCTTCCTACGAGCAGTACTTC.